This TCR beta chain was identified in a study of Graves' ophthalmopathy and Graves' hyperthyroidism (dated by TCRdb to 2017 to 2018). Turning to the overall study: Peripheral blood was collected at initial diagnosis, prior to any treatment. To explore V-J signatures distinguishing ophthalmopathy from hyperthyroidism, a discovery set of some 100 patients (roughly 44 ophthalmopathy, roughly 55 stable hyperthyroidism) was enrolled. T-cell repertoires of thyroid tissue and blood were compared in several hyperthyroidism patients. In total, approximately 130 blood samples were TCR-sequenced: 40 to 45 ophthalmopathy, 75 hyperthyroidism and about 17 hyperthyroidism-to-ophthalmopathy patients. For independent validation, a separate cohort was made up of approximately 18 hyperthyroidism patients plus 17 patients who later progressed from hyperthyroidism to ophthalmopathy. The roughly 100 discovery patients were randomly divided into training and test sets at a 7:3 ratio. Once sampling was done, hyperthyroidism patients were given methimazole at a starting dose of 30 mg daily, while ophthalmopathy patients were given high-dose intravenous methylprednisolone. The study used TCR beta repertoire signatures to distinguish Graves' ophthalmopathy from Graves' hyperthyroidism and to predict progression to ophthalmopathy.

For repertoire sequencing, TCR beta CDR3 regions were amplified from RNA transcripts. The first round was an RT-PCR using HTBI primers with the Qiagen OneStep RT-PCR kit, and this first round was followed by a second-round multiplex PCR, then size selection and purification. Sequencing of the libraries was carried out on an Illumina HiSeq2000 in paired-end mode with 100 bp reads. The source study handled its data this way. SOAPnuke was used for read processing, and reads with adapters, uncalled bases, a mean Phred below 15, or no exact constant-primer or identifier match were discarded. High-quality paired reads were merged with COPE v1.2.5. Each unique nucleotide sequence was defined as a clonotype, and clonotypes were aligned to IMGT TRB V, D and J references with MiTCR v1.1. Analysis was restricted to V-J combinations with a frequency above 0.0001, which covered roughly 99% of repertoires. For each V-J combination, a TCR clonal expansion and chaos score was defined as F50 clonal expansion divided by the chaos observed in the TCRdist matrix. Welch's t-statistics and random forest were used to reduce features to about a dozen V-J combinations, which were fed into a naive Bayes classifier. The Morisita-Horn index was used to measure how similar the thyroid and blood repertoires were. TCRdb took the public reads, trimmed them with fastp at Q25, ran MiXCR for clone calling and kept in-frame beta chains. Rows are combined by CDR3 protein, so each entry shows the most common genes and DNA. The V and J calls were determined by TCRdb, not by the authors. The sample table contains approximately 210,000 distinct CDR3 sequences; only one count was recorded for approximately 29% of them. The ten largest clones capture about 9.3% of the sample.

The junction shows trimming of 5 bases on V and 11 bases on J, plus 19 bases between the germline ends. From cysteine to phenylalanine, the CDR3 is 14 amino acids long. The read is trimmed to its CDR3 DNA, 42 bases read in frame from base 1. In the germline V gene, CDR1 corresponds to MNHNS and CDR2 to SASEGT. As regards this clonotype: The antigen it recognizes is unknown. It has no much larger one-base neighbor in the sample; base qualities were not kept.

Patients with ophthalmopathy had moderately to severely active disease, with a Clinical Activity Score of 3 or more, a NOSPECS grade of 4 or more, and a disease duration of less than 3 months. Anyone with other autoimmune diseases, uncontrolled infections, pregnancy or lactation was excluded from the study. Diagnosis relied on clinical symptoms, serum thyroxine, TRAb, thyroid ultrasound and orbital computed tomography. Using Ficoll-Paque density gradient centrifugation, PBMCs were isolated from 10 ml of fresh peripheral blood. Total RNA was extracted with Trizol reagent and quality-checked on an Agilent 2100 Bioanalyzer. The paper's findings and limits, for the study overall: No statistical method was used to set the sample size in advance, and the investigators knew which group each participant was assigned to. Ophthalmopathy was separated from stable hyperthyroidism by the 13-signature model with about 85% sensitivity and about 83% specificity in cross-validation and with 80%/75% in the test set. In validation, the model predicted ophthalmopathy progression with more than 70% sensitivity and roughly 72% specificity; roughly eleven predicted patients were CT-confirmed with GO in a median of approximately 6.2 months. Among expanded thyroid clonotypes with frequency above 0.001, most also showed up in blood, which suggests that blood repertoires may reflect the thyroid immune response.

The sample was peripheral blood. This receptor chain uses TRBV6-1 and TRBJ1-5; matching of 5 bases hints at TRBD1 as the D gene. The sequence derives from a man aged 50 to 60 with Graves' ophthalmopathy. Donor details come from another sample of the same person, matched by shared clones. The CDR3 corresponds to CASSSTPRGRTQHF. Read as DNA, the sequence is TGTGCCAGCAGTAGTACCCCAAGGGGAAGGACCCAGCATTTT.